This TCR beta chain was identified in a study of blood T cell repertoires in COVID-19 (TCRdb year 2020). Some background on the complete study: The collaborator samples originated in the United States, Italy and Spain and spanned the acute and convalescent phases of COVID-19. Nearly every sample came with metadata listing a de-identified subject ID, COVID-19 status, age in years and sex. Where available, HLA class I and class II types were obtained from metadata supplied by the sample provider rather than from assay-based typing. The prospective study material was composed of cDNA or gDNA derived from T cells, B-cell-depleted T cells, or PBMCs. Deeply sampled blood TCRbeta repertoires from subjects exposed to, actively infected with, or recovered from COVID-19 were included in the dataset. Samples were obtained from the ongoing ImmuneRACE study (first 160 participants) and from over 1,000 subjects provided by 6 global collaborators. The repertoires were released in a freely available public database intended as a resource for research on the immune response to SARS-CoV-2. Overall study outcomes, separate from this receptor: The quantity of clinical and demographic metadata differed by source and by participant and was supplied without curation.

CDR1 DFQATT and CDR2 SNEGSKA were looked up in the germline V gene (reference sequence). From the cysteine through the phenylalanine, the CDR3 covers 11 amino acids. Only the CDR3 part of the read is kept: 33 bases, read in frame from the first base. Trimming at the junction amounts to 6 bases on V and 8 bases on J, and the germline ends lie 13 bases apart. TCRbeta CDR3 regions were amplified from genomic DNA by means of the immunoSEQ Assay, a bias-controlled multiplex PCR. The original pipeline was this. The number of nucleated cells in each sample was estimated by amplification of reference gene primers within the assay. Sequence reads were collapsed and filtered to measure the absolute abundance of every unique TCRbeta CDR3 rearrangement. For each sample, productive Simpson clonality was calculated by taking the square root of Simpson's diversity index across productive rearrangements. The source is immuneACCESS, and TCRdb retained only in-frame sequences with V and J called. Part of the clones is not carried over; for the studies checked, unresolved V genes explain less than half of this, and the remainder is unexplained. The V and J calls and clone size are taken from that table; D and trimming were inferred from the DNA. In all, the sample holds some 250,000 clones, and around 87% of those were seen once. Clones ranked in the top ten supply roughly 4.9% of the sample.

Comments on this clone: No cognate antigen has been identified for it. No much larger clone exists at a distance of one base, and base qualities are not known.

One collaborating source in Seattle enrolled patients while the patients were actively infected and followed the patients over time throughout the course of disease. The collaborating institutions used their own protocols to collect whole blood in K2EDTA tubes. For TCRbeta analysis, collaborators shipped samples as frozen whole blood, isolated PBMCs, or DNA extracted from either of those sample types. The chain is made from TRBV20-1 and TRBJ1-2, with an unclear D gene assignment. Sequencing was carried out using peripheral blood. The sequence derives from a woman aged 60 to 75 with COVID-19, enrolled during active disease. The bases read TGCAGTGCCCAGCGGGGAGGGGGCTACACCTTC. Protein translation: CSAQRGGGYTF.